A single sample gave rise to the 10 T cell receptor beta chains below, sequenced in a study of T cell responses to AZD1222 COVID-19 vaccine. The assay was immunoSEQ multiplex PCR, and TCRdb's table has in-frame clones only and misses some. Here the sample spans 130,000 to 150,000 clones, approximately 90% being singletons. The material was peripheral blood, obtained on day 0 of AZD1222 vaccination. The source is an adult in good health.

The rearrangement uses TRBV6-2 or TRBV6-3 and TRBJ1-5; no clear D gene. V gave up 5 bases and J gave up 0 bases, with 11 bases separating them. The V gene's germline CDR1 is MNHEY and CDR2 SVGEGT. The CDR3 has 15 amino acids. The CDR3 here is CASSPGPYSNQPQHF. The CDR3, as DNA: TGTGCCAGCAGTCCCGGACCGTATAGCAATCAGCCCCAGCATTTT.

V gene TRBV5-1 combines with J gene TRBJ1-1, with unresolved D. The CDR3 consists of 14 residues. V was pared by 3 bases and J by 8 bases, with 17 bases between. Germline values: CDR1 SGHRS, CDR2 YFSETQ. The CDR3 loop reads CASSSPDRPQEAFF. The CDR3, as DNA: TGCGCCAGCAGCTCCCCCGACCGACCGCAAGAAGCTTTCTTT.

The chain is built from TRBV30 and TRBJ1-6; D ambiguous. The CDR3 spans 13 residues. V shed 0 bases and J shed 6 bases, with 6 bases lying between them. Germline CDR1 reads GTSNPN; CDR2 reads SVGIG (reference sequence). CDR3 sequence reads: CAWSVKSNSPLHF. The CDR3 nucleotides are TGTGCCTGGAGTGTTAAAAGTAATTCACCCCTCCACTTT.

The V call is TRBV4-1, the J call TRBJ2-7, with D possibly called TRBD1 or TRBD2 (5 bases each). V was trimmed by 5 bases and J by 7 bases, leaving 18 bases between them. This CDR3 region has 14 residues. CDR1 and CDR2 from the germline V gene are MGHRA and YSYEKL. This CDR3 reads CASSLQPEGSEQYF. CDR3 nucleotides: TGCGCCAGCAGCTTACAACCCGAGGGGAGTGAGCAGTACTTC.

CDR3 sequence: CASSPMGQGVNEQYF. The CDR3 bases are TGTGCCAGCAGTCCCATGGGACAGGGGGTGAACGAGCAGTACTTC. This chain joins TRBV28 and TRBJ2-7; TRBD1 matches 11 bases. The CDR3 totals 15 residues. Trimming took 5 bases from V and 5 from J; bases not matched to a gene: 8. CDR1 is MDHEN, CDR2 SYDVKM, per germline.

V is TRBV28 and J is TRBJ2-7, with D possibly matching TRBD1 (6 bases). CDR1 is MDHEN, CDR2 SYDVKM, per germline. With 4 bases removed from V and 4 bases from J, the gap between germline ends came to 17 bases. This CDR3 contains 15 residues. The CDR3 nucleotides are TGTGCCAGCAGTTCCCCCAGGGGACGCGTTTACGAGCAGTACTTC. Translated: CASSSPRGRVYEQYF.

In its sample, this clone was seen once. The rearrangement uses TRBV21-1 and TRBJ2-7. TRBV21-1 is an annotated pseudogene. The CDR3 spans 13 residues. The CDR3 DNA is TGTGCCAGCAGAGGCCTCCCTGGATACGAGCAGTACTTC. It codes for CASRGLPGYEQYF.

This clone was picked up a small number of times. The CDR3 nucleotides read TGTGCCAGCAGTTTAGAGCTGTACGAGCAGTACTTC. Translation: CASSLELYEQYF. The chain recombines TRBV12-3 or TRBV12-4 with TRBJ2-7; no clear D gene. Deletions cut 1 base from V and 4 bases from J, with 5 bases between. This CDR3 has 12 residues.

In DNA form, the CDR3 reads TGTGCCATCAGGAGCGACAGGGAGAACACTGAAGCTTTCTTT. Protein sequence: CAIRSDRENTEAFF. The rearrangement uses TRBV10-3 and TRBJ1-1; 7 bases align to TRBD1. The germline gives CDR1 ENHRY, CDR2 SYGVKD. V shed 6 bases, J shed 1 base, and the junction held 5 bases outside the gene matches. The CDR3 has 14 amino acids.

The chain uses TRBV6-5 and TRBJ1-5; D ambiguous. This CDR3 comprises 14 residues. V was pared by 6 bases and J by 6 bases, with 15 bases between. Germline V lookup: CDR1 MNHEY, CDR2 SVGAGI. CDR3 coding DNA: TGTGCCAGCAGCCGCGGGCCGGAAGGTCAGCCCCAGCATTTT. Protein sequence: CASSRGPEGQPQHF.